One and the same sample provided the 24 T cell receptor beta chains below, sequenced in a study of human T cells and chemical hapten exposure. TCRdb analysed the RACE reads with MiXCR anew, one entry per CDR3 protein. The sample lists about 90,000 distinct CDR3 sequences, under 13% occurring once. Specified time point: patch test 3, about 24 weeks after DPC sensitization. As to treatment: therapeutic diphenylcyclopropenone sensitization with weekly scalp DPC. Sequenced here: whole blood, sampled in connection with sensitization to the hapten diphenylcyclopropenone (DPC). Receptors were obtained from a woman aged 25 to 39 with alopecia areata. Some clones in this sample may be carry-over from other donors' samples.

This clonotype was recorded at least ten times. The chain joins TRBV7-2 to TRBJ2-4; the match to TRBD2 covers 7 bases. Germline lookup yields CDR1 SGHTA and CDR2 FQGNSA. CDR3 length: 20 residues. V shed 4 bases, J shed 3 bases, and the junction held 21 bases outside the gene matches. CDR3 in amino acids: CASSSSGVAVYLADKNIQYF. In DNA form, the CDR3 reads TGTGCCAGCAGCTCCAGCGGGGTAGCGGTCTACCTAGCGGACAAAAACATTCAGTACTTC.

The sample holds many counts of this clonotype. The chain recombines TRBV4-1 with TRBJ1-1; D is ambiguous. This CDR3 spans 15 amino acids. The V end was cut by 1 base, the J end by 1 base, with 10 bases between. CDR1 MGHRA and CDR2 YSYEKL come from the germline V gene. The CDR3 DNA follows: TGCGCCAGCAGCCAAGTCCAGGTGACGAACACTGAAGCTTTCTTT. Translating it yields CASSQVQVTNTEAFF.

This clonotype has only a few counts. The chain is built from TRBV28 and TRBJ2-5, with 10 nucleotides matching TRBD1. V shed 3 bases, J shed 5 bases, and the junction held 9 bases outside the gene matches. Germline CDR1 and CDR2: MDHEN and SYDVKM. This CDR3 region has 16 residues. CDR3 DNA sequence: TGTGCCAGCAGTTTTTCGGAAGGGACAGGGGTCGAGACCCAGTACTTC. It encodes CASSFSEGTGVETQYF.

This clonotype was seen a handful of times. This rearrangement joins TRBV7-2 to TRBJ2-3, with 7 bases lining up with TRBD2. The CDR3 loop spans 16 amino acids. With 4 bases clipped from V and 6 bases from J, the junction kept 13 bases outside the gene matches. Germline V gene lookup returns CDR1 SGHTA and CDR2 FQGNSA. CDR3 sequence: CASSSILADGSDTQYF. CDR3 coding DNA: TGTGCCAGCAGCTCCATTCTAGCGGACGGCAGCGATACGCAGTATTTT.

This clonotype showed up many times. The chain is built from TRBV10-2 and TRBJ1-2; possible D gene TRBD1, 5 bases. Germline CDR1 and CDR2: WSHSY and SAAADI. The V end lost 7 bases, the J end lost 4 bases, and 13 bases lay between the germline ends. CDR3 length: 13 residues. The CDR3 bases are TGCGCCAGCATGAAACAGGAGAGCTATGGCTACACCTTC. Translated, it gives CASMKQESYGYTF.

The chain recombines TRBV29-1 with TRBJ2-1, with TRBD1 identical over 8 bases. The CDR3 has 11 residues. The V gene's germline CDR1 is SQVTM and CDR2 ANQGSEA. The junction had 3 bases not matched to a gene; V was cut back by 6 bases and J by 8 bases. In DNA form, the CDR3 reads TGCAGCGTGACACAGGGGGATGAGCAGTTCTTC. Translation: CSVTQGDEQFF.

The chain employs TRBV5-1 and TRBJ2-5; TRBD2 matches 11 bases. The CDR3 extends over 17 amino acids. The V gene end was trimmed by 7 bases and the J gene end by 7 bases; junction bases not matched to a gene: 18. Germline assignment: CDR1 SGHRS and CDR2 YFSETQ. The CDR3 region has the DNA TGCGCCAGCCAGCCCCAATTTGGGACTAGCGGTCTATGGACCCAGTACTTC. Protein sequence: CASQPQFGTSGLWTQYF.

This clonotype was counted between two and nine times. V is TRBV12-3 or TRBV12-4 and J is TRBJ2-1; D may be TRBD1 or TRBD2 (5 bases each). The ends were cut back, 6 bases at V and 4 bases at J, with 16 bases in the middle. This CDR3 region has 15 residues. The CDR3 spells CASRPGTLGYNEQFF. CDR3 coding DNA: TGTGCCAGCAGGCCGGGGACCTTGGGGTACAATGAGCAGTTCTTC.

The sample holds many counts of this clonotype. V and J are TRBV24-1 and TRBJ2-3; 8 nucleotides align to TRBD1. V shed 5 bases and J 0 bases; nucleotides not matched to a gene: 0. Per the germline V gene, CDR1 is KGHDR and CDR2 is SFDVKD. The CDR3 totals 14 residues. The CDR3 here is CATSGTGSTDTQYF. The CDR3 DNA follows: TGTGCCACCAGTGGGACAGGGAGCACAGATACGCAGTATTTT.

The table lists this clonotype with a few counts. The genes are TRBV24-1 and TRBJ2-1; the match to TRBD2 covers 7 bases. The germline V gene encodes CDR1 KGHDR and CDR2 SFDVKD. The CDR3 consists of 15 residues. V shed 4 bases and J 0 bases; nucleotides not matched to a gene: 2. The CDR3 spells CATSDIAGSYNEQFF. CDR3 in DNA: TGTGCCACCAGTGACATAGCGGGCTCCTACAATGAGCAGTTCTTC.

This clonotype was seen many times. The chain uses TRBV2 and TRBJ2-1, with 7 nucleotides matching TRBD2. Looked up from germline, CDR1 is SNHLY and CDR2 is FYNNEI. V dropped 2 bases and J dropped 9; count of bases not matched to a gene: 10. This CDR3 comprises 15 residues. Written as DNA, the CDR3 is TGTGCCAGCAGTGAACGACTAGCTCGTTCCTCTGAGCAGTTCTTC. This codes for CASSERLARSSEQFF.

This clonotype was detected ten times or more. V is TRBV2 and J is TRBJ2-5; 10 nucleotides line up with TRBD2. Germline lookup yields CDR1 SNHLY and CDR2 FYNNEI. Trimming cost V 1 base and J 5 bases; bases outside gene matches: 4. The CDR3 covers 15 residues. CDR3 in DNA: TGTGCCAGCAGTGAAGTGGCTAGCGGGAGCGAGACCCAGTACTTC. Protein product: CASSEVASGSETQYF. The whole variable domain, filled in from reference TRBV2 and TRBJ2-5, reads EPEVTQTPSHQVTQMGQEVILRCVPISNHLYFYWYRQILGQKVEFLVSFYNNEISEKSEIFDDQFSVERPDGSNFTLKIRSTKLEDSAMYFCASSEVASGSETQYFGPGTRLLVL.

This clonotype has ten or more counts. This chain links TRBV4-2 with TRBJ1-1; D not certain. The germline V gene has CDR1 LGHNA and CDR2 YNFKEQ. V was trimmed by 0 bases and J by 4 bases, leaving 9 bases between them. CDR3 size: 14 residues. CDR3 loop: CASSQDKTFTEAFF. CDR3 coding DNA: TGTGCCAGCAGCCAAGATAAGACATTCACTGAAGCTTTCTTT.

This clonotype has a handful of counts. J is TRBJ2-1 and V is TRBV9; D unclear. Trimming removed 4 bases from V and 7 bases from J, with 9 bases in between. The CDR3 totals 12 residues. Germline V lookup: CDR1 SGDLS, CDR2 YYNGEE. DNA of the CDR3: TGTGCCAGCAGCTCACCCTGGAATGAGCAGTTCTTC. It specifies CASSSPWNEQFF.

At least ten counts were recorded for this clonotype. The CDR3 DNA sequence: TGTGCCAGCAGTCCGTTCTTGTACGCTAGCGGGAGAATAGAGCAGTACTTC. Amino acid sequence: CASSPFLYASGRIEQYF. J is TRBJ2-7 and V is TRBV28; 10 positions agree with TRBD2. The CDR3 runs to 17 residues. Trimming cost V 5 bases and J 7 bases; bases outside gene matches: 17. The germline V gene encodes CDR1 MDHEN and CDR2 SYDVKM.

This clonotype was detected only a few times. This sequence joins TRBV6-5 and TRBJ1-6; D possibly corresponds to TRBD1 (6 bases). With 5 bases removed from V and 0 bases from J, the gap between germline ends came to 17 bases. CDR1 MNHEY and CDR2 SVGAGI come from the germline V gene. The CDR3 has 18 amino acids. CDR3 protein: CASSQGGPRSSYNSPLHF. CDR3 nucleotides: TGTGCCAGCAGTCAAGGGGGGCCCAGGAGCTCCTATAATTCACCCCTCCACTTT.

The sample holds many counts of this clonotype. The gene calls are TRBV29-1 and TRBJ2-3; 14 nucleotides line up with TRBD2. Germline V gene data show CDR1 as SQVTM and CDR2 as ANQGSEA. This CDR3 has 18 residues. The junction had 10 bases not matched to a gene; V was cut back by 5 bases and J by 0 bases. The CDR3 coding sequence is TGCAGCGTTCGGACTAGCGGGAGGAGGCGAACTAGCACAGATACGCAGTATTTT. Translation: CSVRTSGRRRTSTDTQYF.

The rearrangement uses TRBV25-1 and TRBJ2-1; D is possibly TRBD2 (5 bases). This CDR3 comprises 14 residues. V lost 6 bases, J lost 0 bases, and 9 bases lay in between. CDR1 and CDR2 from the germline V gene are MGHDK and SYGVNS. This CDR3 reads CASSEGGSYNEQFF. For the CDR3, the DNA is TGTGCCAGCAGCGAAGGAGGCTCCTACAATGAGCAGTTCTTC.

This clonotype occurred a few times. The chain joins TRBV29-1 to TRBJ1-1; TRBD1 is a possible D gene (5 bases). The CDR3 extends over 15 amino acids. Germline lookup yields CDR1 SQVTM and CDR2 ANQGSEA. With 3 bases removed from V and 5 bases from J, the gap between germline ends came to 19 bases. The CDR3 region is CSVEAVGRVLTEAFF. CDR3 nucleotide sequence: TGCAGCGTTGAGGCGGTCGGCAGGGTTTTGACTGAAGCTTTCTTT.

The genes are TRBV6-2 or TRBV6-3 and TRBJ2-2; D gene ambiguous. Germline CDR1 and CDR2: MNHEY and SVGEGT. The V end lost 0 bases, the J end lost 4 bases, and 6 bases lay between the germline ends. The CDR3 contains 14 residues. In nucleotides, the CDR3 is TGTGCCAGCAGTTACTCGAGGCTCACCGGGGAGCTGTTTTTT. Translation: CASSYSRLTGELFF.

This clonotype appeared a few times. The genes are TRBV2 and TRBJ1-2; D remains ambiguous. The CDR3 extends over 11 amino acids. The germline gives CDR1 SNHLY, CDR2 FYNNEI. The germline V and J ends were trimmed by 1 base and 4 bases, with 1 base remaining between them. Here the CDR3 reads CASSEVYGYTF. The CDR3 DNA is TGTGCCAGCAGTGAAGTCTATGGCTACACCTTC.

The chain recombines TRBV4-1 with TRBJ2-7; the D is unclear. Germline V gene sequence: CDR1 MGHRA, CDR2 YSYEKL. The CDR3 extends over 14 amino acids. The germline V and J ends were trimmed by 0 bases and 1 base, with 7 bases remaining between them. This chain's CDR3 is CASSQDLGSYEQYV. The CDR3 DNA reads as TGCGCCAGCAGCCAAGATCTGGGATCCTACGAGCAGTACGTC.

The chain has TRBV20-1 and TRBJ2-3; TRBD2 matches 11 bases. The CDR3 runs 17 residues. Germline trimming cut 3 bases from V and 0 bases from J; bases unmatched to any gene: 8. Germline lookup yields CDR1 DFQATT and CDR2 SNEGSKA (reference sequence). The CDR3: CSASGGTSGGSTDTQYF. As DNA, the CDR3 is TGCAGTGCTAGCGGGGGGACTAGCGGAGGGAGCACAGATACGCAGTATTTT.

This clonotype was counted many times. V usage is TRBV18 and J usage is TRBJ1-2; 7 bases line up with TRBD1. CDR3 length equals 13 residues. Germline V gene sequence: CDR1 KGHSH, CDR2 LQKENI. Germline trimming cut 3 bases from V and 12 bases from J; bases unmatched to any gene: 10. The CDR3 bases are TGTGCCAGCTCACCGGTGGAGGACAGGCCGGACACCTTC. Amino acids: CASSPVEDRPDTF.